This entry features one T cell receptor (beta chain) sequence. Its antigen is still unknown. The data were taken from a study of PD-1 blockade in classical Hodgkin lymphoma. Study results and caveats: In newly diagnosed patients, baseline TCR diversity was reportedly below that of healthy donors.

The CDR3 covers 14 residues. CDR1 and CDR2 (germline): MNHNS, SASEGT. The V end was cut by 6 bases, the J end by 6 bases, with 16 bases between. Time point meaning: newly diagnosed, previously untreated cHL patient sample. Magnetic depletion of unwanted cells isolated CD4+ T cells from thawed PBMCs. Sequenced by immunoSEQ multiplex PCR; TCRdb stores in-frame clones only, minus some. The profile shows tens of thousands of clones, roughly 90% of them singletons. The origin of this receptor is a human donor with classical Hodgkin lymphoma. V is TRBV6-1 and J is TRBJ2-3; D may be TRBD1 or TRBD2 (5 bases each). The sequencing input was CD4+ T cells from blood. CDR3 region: CASSAGTRWDTQYF. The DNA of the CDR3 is TGTGCCAGCAGCGCCGGGACGCGGTGGGATACGCAGTATTTT.